This entry describes one T cell receptor beta chain. Its antigen is undetermined. Primers for the PCR totalled 60 Vbeta and 13 Jbeta. Repertoires were generated with immunoSEQ multiplex PCR, while TCRdb's copy carries only in-frame clones and drops some. Of under 300,000 clones listed, roughly 90% are singletons. The sample comes from a study of cytomegalovirus exposure and HLA in healthy donors. Whole-study results and caveats: Some highly shared sequence variants likely arose as a pipeline artifact.

The clonotype comes from a middle-aged man in good health and CMV-seropositive. Sample: PBMCs.

The CDR3 loop reads CSVSEGTDTQYF. In DNA form, the CDR3 reads TGCAGCGTTAGCGAGGGCACAGATACGCAGTATTTT. The chain recombines TRBV29-1 with TRBJ2-3; no definite D call. Germline V CDR1 and CDR2: SQVTM, ANQGSEA. This CDR3 spans 12 amino acids. V was pared by 5 bases and J by 1 base, with 7 bases between.